The 3 T cell receptor beta chains reported below all come from one sample, sequenced in a study of neurological immune-mediated disorders. TCRdb fed the 5' RACE reads into MiXCR, producing one record per CDR3 protein. The sample lists 81,000 or so distinct CDR3 sequences, roughly 13% occurring once. This sample's time point: longitudinal time-point 2. The source material was PBMCs. The source of these receptors is a female donor with HTLV-1-associated myelopathy (HAM/TSP).

Concerning this clonotype itself: A much larger clone lies a single base off, so this may be a read error. The genes are TRBV9 and TRBJ1-3; D gene ambiguous. Germline V gene lookup returns CDR1 SGDLS and CDR2 YYNGEE. The CDR3 is 13 amino acids. CDR3 nucleotide sequence: TGTGCCAGCAGCGTAGAGGCCGGAAAGACCATATATTTT. Protein product: CASSVEAGKTIYF. Looking up the rest from reference TRBV9 and TRBJ1-3 gives the full variable domain: DSGVTQTPKHLITATGQRVTLRCSPRSGDLSVYWYQQSLDQGLQFLIQYYNGEERAKGNILERFSAQQFPDLHSELNLSSLELGDSALYFCASSVEAGKTIYFGEGSWLTVV.

This clonotype was recorded many times. The chain is built from TRBV29-1 and TRBJ1-1; D is uncertain. CDR3 size: 13 residues. Germline V gives CDR1 SQVTM, CDR2 ANQGSEA. Trimming took off 5 bases at V and 0 bases at J, with 10 bases between the two ends. CDR3 bases: TGCAGCGTTTACACGGAGTTGAACACTGAAGCTTTCTTT. Protein sequence: CSVYTELNTEAFF.

This clonotype was seen repeatedly, ten times or more. V and J are TRBV20-1 and TRBJ2-3, with D unresolved. This CDR3 region has 14 residues. Germline CDR1 reads DFQATT; CDR2 reads SNEGSKA (reference sequence). Trimming left V 3 bases short and J 7 bases short, with 17 bases between. The CDR3 is CSARLTIDQYTQYF. CDR3 nucleotides: TGCAGTGCTAGGTTAACAATCGATCAGTATACGCAGTATTTT.